Below are 8 T cell receptor beta chains sequenced from a single sample in a study of regulatory T cells in long-lasting Graves disease. The time point is: newly diagnosed GD, antithyroid drugs for less than 3 months. Preparation of the TCR library used RNA extracted from PBMCs. HTBI primers from iRepertoire and Arm-PCR of CDR3 regions yielded the TCR beta libraries. In TCRdb, the multiplex PCR reads were re-called with MiXCR into one record per CDR3 protein. In the table there are about 560,000 distinct CDR3 sequences, 15% to 20% of which are singletons. These same data were also listed under a study on T cells in Graves' hyperthyroidism and ophthalmopathy.

Sequenced material: peripheral blood mononuclear cells (PBMCs), taken at new diagnosis, from a patient treated with antithyroid drugs. These receptors originate from a man aged 18-30 years with Graves disease.

The V call is TRBV27, the J call TRBJ1-1; D remains unclear. CDR3 length: 14 residues. V lost 4 bases to trimming and J lost 4 bases, with 13 bases between them. The germline V gene has CDR1 MNHEY and CDR2 SMNVEV (reference sequence). In DNA form, the CDR3 reads TGTGCCAGCAGTTCCCGGGTAGGATTCACTGAAGCTTTCTTT. Translation: CASSSRVGFTEAFF.

This clonotype came up a few times. V is TRBV20-1 and J is TRBJ1-6; D is uncertain. The V gene's germline CDR1 is DFQATT and CDR2 SNEGSKA (reference sequence). The V gene lost 3 bases and the J gene lost 9 bases, with 15 bases spanning the gap. CDR3 length equals 14 residues. The CDR3 DNA reads TGCAGTGCTAGTCCCGGCGGCGGCGGTTCACCCCTCCACTTT. Protein: CSASPGGGGSPLHF.

This clonotype showed up just a few times. DNA for the CDR3: TGTGCCAGCAGCCAGTTACCGTCCGCCGAGTACGAGCAGTACTTC. Translating gives CASSQLPSAEYEQYF. The chain combines TRBV3-1 with TRBJ2-7, with D uncertain. This CDR3 contains 15 residues. Trimming stripped 3 bases from V and 4 bases from J, with 16 bases between. The germline V gene encodes CDR1 LGHDT and CDR2 YNNKEL (reference sequence).

This clonotype was picked up many times. The V call is TRBV6-1, the J call TRBJ2-7; TRBD2 is a possible D gene (5 bases). CDR1 is MNHNS, CDR2 SASEGT, per germline. Trimming removed 4 bases from V and 2 bases from J, with 15 bases in between. The CDR3 covers 15 residues. The CDR3 loop is CASSVRSQLAYEQYF. The CDR3 nucleotides read TGTGCCAGCAGTGTAAGAAGTCAACTAGCCTACGAGCAGTACTTC.

This clonotype was counted between two and nine times. The chain recombines TRBV7-8 with TRBJ2-2, with D perhaps matching TRBD1 or TRBD2 (5 bases each). Deletions cut 6 bases from V and 4 bases from J, with 12 bases between. The CDR3 consists of 14 residues. Germline assignment: CDR1 SGHVS and CDR2 FQNEAQ. CDR3 protein: CASSRDGVTGELFF. The CDR3 DNA reads as TGTGCCAGCAGTAGGGACGGGGTCACCGGGGAGCTGTTTTTT.

This clonotype was detected many times. The junction shows a germline mismatch at one end, possibly a read error. The gene calls are TRBV6-1 and TRBJ1-1; D is ambiguous. CDR1 MNHNS and CDR2 SASEGT come from the germline V gene. The CDR3 has 14 residues. CDR3 region: CASTLLAANTGAFF. The CDR3 region has the DNA TGTGCCAGCACCCTCCTAGCGGCGAACACTGGAGCTTTCTTT.

The genes are TRBV6-1 and TRBJ2-3; 12 positions match TRBD2. Trimming removed 8 bases from V and 0 bases from J; junction bases left unmatched: 6. Germline V CDR1 and CDR2: MNHNS, SASEGT. The CDR3 loop spans 16 amino acids. CDR3 protein: CASGKGLAGSTDTQYF. DNA of the CDR3: TGTGCCAGCGGAAAAGGACTAGCGGGGAGCACAGATACGCAGTATTTT.

Ten or more counts support this clonotype. The J gene is TRBJ2-7, the V gene TRBV7-2; no clear D gene. Trimming removed 3 bases at V and 1 base at J, with 13 bases between. This CDR3 contains 15 residues. Looked up from germline, CDR1 is SGHTA and CDR2 is FQGNSA. CDR3: CASSLSLIGSYEQYF. CDR3 in DNA: TGTGCCAGCAGCTTGAGTTTGATTGGGTCCTACGAGCAGTACTTC.